This record looks at one T cell receptor (beta chain) sequence and its context. Its antigen is undetermined. This specimen comes from a study of shared clonotypes between healthy human individuals. Whole-study results and caveats: On the whole, naive subsets had larger estimated richness than memory subsets had. Naive CD4 clonotypes were shared across a handful of donors at about 5%.

Assay: immunoSEQ multiplex PCR; the TCRdb copy retains only in-frame clones and omits some. The sample has roughly 1 million clones, approximately 76% seen once. V lost 5 bases, J lost 0 bases, and 16 bases lay in between. The CDR3 is made up of 16 amino acids. Germline CDR1 and CDR2: SGHRS and YFSETQ. The clonotype originates from a man aged 18-30 years in good health. The specimen was memory CD4+ T cells sorted from blood. Subset defined: CD45RA-negative fraction. This chain connects TRBV5-1 to TRBJ2-3; D may be TRBD1 (6 bases). The CDR3 loop is CASRRLQGSSTDTQYF. The CDR3 DNA reads TGCGCCAGCAGAAGACTCCAGGGGTCTAGCACAGATACGCAGTATTTT.